Listed below are T cell receptor beta chains from one sample, sequenced in a study of shared clonotypes between healthy human individuals. The protocol was immunoSEQ multiplex PCR, while the TCRdb copy is restricted to in-frame clones and leaves out a portion. This table holds roughly 600,000 clones, 95% to 98% found once. The material sequenced was naive CD8+ T cells sorted from blood. Receptor source: a man aged 25 to 40 in good health. Each CDR3 is given with its conserved first and last residue. The D gene is left open where the match is weak. A clone size is listed for some rows: how often the clone was seen (once, few, many), or a class if it is expanded.

j_call cdr3_length v_call d_call clone_size cdr3_aa cdr3_nt
TRBJ2-1 16 TRBV25-1 TRBD2 . CASSKTSDSSYNEQFF TGTGCCAGCAGTAAAACTAGCGATAGCTCCTACAATGAGCAGTTCTTC
TRBJ1-1 14 TRBV2 . . CASSEVVRNTEAFF TGTGCCAGCAGTGAAGTGGTTAGGAACACTGAAGCTTTCTTT
TRBJ2-6 18 TRBV28 TRBD1 . CASSSTGTGGFRANVLTF TGTGCCAGCAGTTCCACCGGGACAGGGGGCTTCCGGGCCAACGTCCTGACTTTC
TRBJ1-2 16 TRBV7-9 TRBD1 . CATERADRDIILGYTF TGTGCCACCGAAAGGGCGGACAGGGACATTATCCTTGGCTACACCTTC
TRBJ2-1 16 TRBV14 TRBD2 once CASSQEGTSGSNEQFF TGTGCCAGCAGCCAAGAGGGGACTAGCGGGAGTAATGAGCAGTTCTTC
TRBJ2-1 15 TRBV5-1 . few CASSSEGEIGGEQFF TGCGCCAGCAGCTCCGAAGGGGAAATCGGAGGTGAGCAGTTCTTC
TRBJ2-1 15 TRBV30 TRBD2 . CAWTAGRVLKDEQFF TGTGCCTGGACGGCCGGGAGGGTACTTAAGGATGAGCAGTTCTTC
TRBJ2-7 14 TRBV30 . . CAWSYTGGQDEQYF TGTGCCTGGAGTTATACTGGAGGTCAGGACGAGCAGTACTTC
TRBJ2-1 16 TRBV7-9 . . CASSPRQTSSYNEQFF TGTGCCAGCAGCCCAAGACAGACCAGCTCCTACAATGAGCAGTTCTTC
TRBJ2-1 16 TRBV28 TRBD1 once CASSPPTGTPVSEQFF TGTGCCAGCAGTCCGCCGACAGGGACCCCGGTCAGTGAGCAGTTCTTC
TRBJ2-7 11 TRBV27 . . CASRGDYEQYF TGTGCCAGCAGGGGGGACTACGAGCAGTACTTC
TRBJ1-1 15 TRBV29-1 TRBD1 . CSARKAGTGNTEAFF TGCAGCGCCCGAAAGGCCGGGACAGGGAACACTGAAGCTTTCTTT
TRBJ2-2 14 TRBV29-1 . . CSVGWDHNTGELFF TGCAGCGTTGGTTGGGACCACAACACCGGGGAGCTGTTTTTT
TRBJ2-7 14 TRBV2 TRBD2 . CASSTSGRGYEQYF TGTGCCAGCAGTACTAGCGGGAGAGGGTACGAGCAGTACTTC
TRBJ2-1 15 TRBV13 TRBD1 . CASSLGQGANNEQFF TGTGCCAGCAGCTTAGGGCAGGGGGCGAACAATGAGCAGTTCTTC
TRBJ1-5 14 TRBV27 . . CASSELGSNQPQHF TGTGCCAGCAGCGAATTGGGAAGCAATCAGCCCCAGCATTTT
TRBJ1-1 12 TRBV7-9 . once CASSLSGYEAFF TGTGCCAGCAGCTTATCGGGGTATGAAGCTTTCTTT
TRBJ2-6 17 TRBV2 TRBD1 . CASRHRQGEGGANVLTF TGTGCCAGCAGGCACCGACAGGGTGAGGGTGGGGCCAACGTCCTGACTTTC
TRBJ2-7 16 TRBV7-8 . . CASSLGWTGSSYEQYF TGTGCCAGCAGCTTAGGGTGGACGGGAAGCTCCTACGAGCAGTACTTC
TRBJ2-2 13 TRBV11-3 . . CASSGANTGELFF TGTGCCAGCAGTGGAGCGAACACCGGGGAGCTGTTTTTT
TRBJ1-2 17 TRBV7-6 . . CASSLSRLRGGDYGYTF TGTGCCAGCAGCTTATCCAGACTGCGGGGAGGGGACTATGGCTACACCTTC
TRBJ2-1 12 TRBV29-1 . . CSVRLSYNEQFF TGCAGCGTGAGACTTTCCTACAATGAGCAGTTCTTC
TRBJ1-2 18 TRBV4-3 . . CASSQDPPGANPGYGYTF TGCGCCAGCAGCCAAGACCCCCCGGGCGCAAACCCGGGCTATGGCTACACCTTC
TRBJ1-5 14 TRBV11-2 . . CASSLIPLSQPQHF TGTGCCAGCAGCTTAATCCCCTTGTCGCAGCCCCAGCATTTT
TRBJ2-1 17 TRBV4-1 . . CASSQDPAAGPYNEQFF TGCGCCAGCAGCCAGGACCCAGCGGCGGGACCTTACAATGAGCAGTTCTTC
TRBJ2-1 16 TRBV15 TRBD2 . CATSKPGLAGGNEQFF TGTGCCACCAGCAAGCCGGGACTAGCGGGAGGGAATGAGCAGTTCTTC
TRBJ2-1 14 TRBV29-1 TRBD2 . CSARGLAGDNEQFF TGCAGCGCCCGCGGGCTAGCGGGCGACAATGAGCAGTTCTTC
TRBJ2-5 13 TRBV7-9 TRBD1 . CASSPVDRGTQYF TGTGCCAGCAGCCCCGTGGACAGGGGGACCCAGTACTTC
TRBJ2-3 17 TRBV9 TRBD2 . CASSVGFAGGRTDTQYF TGTGCCAGCAGCGTAGGATTCGCGGGGGGCCGCACAGATACGCAGTATTTT
TRBJ2-7 13 TRBV5-1 TRBD1 . CASSLGTGAEQYF TGCGCCAGCAGCTTGGGAACAGGGGCCGAGCAGTACTTC
TRBJ2-1 12 TRBV27 . . CAVGYSYNEQFF TGTGCCGTAGGGTATTCCTACAATGAGCAGTTCTTC
TRBJ2-4 16 TRBV27 TRBD2 . CASSPGLAGTVNIQYF TGTGCCAGCAGTCCGGGACTAGCGGGAACAGTAAACATTCAGTACTTC
TRBJ2-2 16 TRBV11-2 TRBD1 . CASSLGDRQNTGELFF TGTGCCAGCAGCTTAGGGGACAGACAAAACACCGGGGAGCTGTTTTTT